This T cell receptor beta chain was sequenced during a study of CD8 T cells in Susac syndrome. The CDR3 consists of 13 residues. Germline V CDR1 and CDR2: MDHEN, SYDVKM. Trimming took 10 bases from V and 4 from J; bases not matched to a gene: 6. It was with random hexamers that 0.5 to 1 ug RNA was reverse transcribed. An immunoSEQ multiplex PCR amplified TCR beta CDR3 over 54 Vbeta and 13 Jbeta. TCRdb re-called the immunoSEQ multiplex PCR reads with MiXCR, one entry per CDR3 protein. The repertoire holds tens of thousands of distinct CDR3 sequences, with roughly 93% as singletons. Sequencing was carried out using CD4+ T cells from PBMCs. The chain carries TRBV28 and TRBJ2-1; 8 bases line up with TRBD1. This sequence was found in a human donor with Susac syndrome. CDR3 DNA: TGTGCCATCGAGACAGGGGCTTACAATGAGCAGTTCTTC. Protein: CAIETGAYNEQFF.